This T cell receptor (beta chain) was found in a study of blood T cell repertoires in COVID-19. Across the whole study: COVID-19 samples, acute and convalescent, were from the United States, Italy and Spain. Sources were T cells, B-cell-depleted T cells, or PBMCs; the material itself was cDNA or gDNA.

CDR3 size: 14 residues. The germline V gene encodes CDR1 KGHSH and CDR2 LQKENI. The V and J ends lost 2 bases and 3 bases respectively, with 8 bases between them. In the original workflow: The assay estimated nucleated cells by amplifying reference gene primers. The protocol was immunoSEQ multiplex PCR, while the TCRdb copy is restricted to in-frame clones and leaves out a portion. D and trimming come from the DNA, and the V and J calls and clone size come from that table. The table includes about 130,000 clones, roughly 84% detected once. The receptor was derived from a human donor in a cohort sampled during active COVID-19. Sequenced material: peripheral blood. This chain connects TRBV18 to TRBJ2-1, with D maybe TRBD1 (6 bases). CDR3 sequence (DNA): TGTGCCAGCTCACCAGGGGGCGGCTACAATGAGCAGTTCTTC. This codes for CASSPGGGYNEQFF. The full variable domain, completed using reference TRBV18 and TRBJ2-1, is NAGVMQNPRHLVRRRGQEARLRCSPMKGHSHVYWYRQLPEEGLKFMVYLQKENIIDESGMPKERFSAEFPKEGPSILRIQQVVRGDSAAYFCASSPGGGYNEQFFGPGTRLTVL.